The 20 T cell receptor beta chains listed next were all sequenced from one sample in a study of post-analysis software for immune sequencing data. The study's findings and limits: A few TRBV segments (TRBV5-6, TRBV5-1 and TRBV20-1 among them) occurred more frequently in patients than in controls.

The library was made from cDNA and included unique molecular identifiers. Using its own MiXCR run on the PCR reads, TCRdb lists one record per CDR3 protein. In the table there are hundreds of thousands of distinct CDR3 sequences, less than 45% of which are singletons. No antigens are known for them. The sequencing sample was made of blood. The receptors were gathered from a girl between 5 and 17 years old with multiple sclerosis.

The genes are TRBV2 and TRBJ2-4, with 7 bases lining up with TRBD2. The J call is doubtful: the DNA matches TRBJ2-7 better. This CDR3 contains 13 residues. In germline, CDR1 is SNHLY, CDR2 FYNNEI. CDR3 region: CASSDSGTNEQYF. The CDR3 bases are TGTGCCAGCAGCGACTCCGGGACTAACGAGCAGTACTTC.

The chain uses TRBV10-3 and TRBJ2-7; D is unclear. Germline values: CDR1 ENHRY, CDR2 SYGVKD. The CDR3 is 14 amino acids. V was trimmed by 0 bases and J by 5 bases, leaving 11 bases between them. CDR3 DNA sequence: TGTGCCATCAGTGAGTCGAATATTGGCCACGAGCAGTACTTC. Its protein product is CAISESNIGHEQYF.

The chain employs TRBV4-1 and TRBJ2-1, with D unresolved. The V gene's germline CDR1 is MGHRA and CDR2 YSYEKL. Trimming left V 5 bases short and J 8 bases short, with 19 bases between. The CDR3 length is 15 residues. CDR3 DNA sequence: TGCGCCAGCAGCGCCCGGGCCAACGTTTTGGATGAGCAGTTCTTC. It codes for CASSARANVLDEQFF.

This chain links TRBV5-5 with TRBJ2-1; the D gene is possibly TRBD1 (6 bases). The V and J ends lost 4 bases and 6 bases respectively, with 14 bases between them. The germline gives CDR1 SGHKS, CDR2 YYEKEE (reference sequence). The CDR3 contains 14 residues. The CDR3 DNA is TGTGCCAGCAGCCCATTAGGCAGGGGCAATGAGCAGTTCTTC. This codes for CASSPLGRGNEQFF.

The V call is TRBV4-1, the J call TRBJ2-1; D gene uncertain. This CDR3 has 14 residues. V was cut by 1 base and J by 5 bases, with 9 bases left in between. Germline lookup yields CDR1 MGHRA and CDR2 YSYEKL. CDR3 in amino acids: CASSQVGSDNEQFF. The CDR3, as DNA: TGCGCCAGCAGCCAAGTTGGCTCTGACAATGAGCAGTTCTTC.

Turning to this clonotype: The junction departs from germline at one end; a sequencing error may be responsible. The J gene is TRBJ1-3, the V gene TRBV29-1; 7 bases map to TRBD1. Germline CDR1 is SQVTM and CDR2 is ANQGSEA. CDR3 size: 16 residues. Here the CDR3 reads CSVRREGGSAGNTIYF. The DNA of the CDR3 is TGCAGCGTTCGTCGCGAAGGGGGCTCGGCTGGTAACACCATATATTTT.

This clonotype was observed a handful of times. V gene TRBV6-6 combines with J gene TRBJ2-3; 7 positions match TRBD1. CDR1 is MNHNY and CDR2 is SVGAGI in the germline V gene (reference sequence). The V segment lost 5 bases and the J segment 2 bases; nucleotides outside the gene matches: 1. The CDR3 is 13 amino acids. In DNA, the CDR3 is TGTGCCAGCAGTGACAGGGTCACAGATACGCAGTATTTT. The encoded protein is CASSDRVTDTQYF.

The chain joins TRBV27 to TRBJ2-5, with D tentatively TRBD2 (5 bases). The DNA end favors TRBJ2-7, so the J call may be wrong. The germline V gene has CDR1 MNHEY and CDR2 SMNVEV (reference sequence). This CDR3 contains 14 residues. The CDR3 DNA reads as TGTGCCAGCAGTTTCTCTCCTAGCACCTACGAGCAGTACTTC. Protein product: CASSFSPSTYEQYF.

The chain carries TRBV4-3 and TRBJ2-3; D possibly corresponds to TRBD2 (6 bases). There are 15 residues in the CDR3. The germline V and J ends were trimmed by 4 bases and 4 bases, with 15 bases remaining between them. Per germline, CDR1 LGHNA and CDR2 YSLEER. In DNA form, the CDR3 reads TGCGCCAGCAGCCTGAGGGAAGGAGGGTCAGATACGCAGTATTTT. This sequence encodes CASSLREGGSDTQYF.

In its sample, this clonotype was seen a few times. The J gene is TRBJ1-5, the V gene TRBV29-1; D may be TRBD1 (6 bases). V was trimmed by 6 bases and J by 4 bases, leaving 13 bases between them. The CDR3 has 13 residues. CDR1 is SQVTM, CDR2 ANQGSEA, per germline. This chain's CDR3 is CSVRSGENQPQHF. The CDR3, as DNA: TGCAGCGTCAGGTCAGGGGAGAATCAGCCCCAGCATTTT.

This clonotype turned up a few times. This rearrangement joins TRBV29-1 to TRBJ1-2, with 8 bases aligning to TRBD1. Germline values: CDR1 SQVTM, CDR2 ANQGSEA. The CDR3 spans 13 residues. CDR3 in amino acids: CSVETGDNYGYTF. In DNA, the CDR3 is TGCAGTGTCGAGACAGGGGATAACTATGGCTACACCTTC.

This clonotype was seen a few times. The CDR3 loop reads CASSPLGLAEGETQYF. In DNA, the CDR3 is TGTGCCAGCTCACCACTGGGACTAGCGGAAGGGGAGACCCAGTACTTC. J is TRBJ2-5 and V is TRBV18; TRBD2 agrees at 11 bases. Germline assignment: CDR1 KGHSH and CDR2 LQKENI. V lost 1 base and J lost 5; bases outside the gene matches: 6. The CDR3 spans 16 residues.

The rearrangement joins TRBV20-1 to TRBJ1-1; D possibly corresponds to TRBD1 (5 bases). Germline CDR1 is DFQATT and CDR2 is SNEGSKA (reference sequence). This CDR3 region has 14 residues. Between the trimmed V and J ends, which lost 1 base and 0 bases, there was a span of 9 bases. The CDR3 DNA sequence: TGCAGTGCTAGAGTTGGGGCTATGAACACTGAAGCTTTCTTT. Protein sequence: CSARVGAMNTEAFF.

This chain joins TRBV7-3 and TRBJ2-2, with 9 bases lining up with TRBD1. Germline V gene lookup returns CDR1 SGHTA and CDR2 FQGTGA. The J segment lost 1 base and the V segment lost 6 bases, leaving 0 bases of the junction unmatched. The CDR3 has 14 residues. The CDR3 DNA sequence: TGTGCCAGCAGGGGACAGGGGAACACCGGGGAGCTGTTTTTT. Its translation: CASRGQGNTGELFF.

The gene calls are TRBV7-8 and TRBJ1-2; 10 bases are shared with TRBD1. Trimming at V came to 2 bases and at J to 0 bases, leaving 6 bases not matched to a gene. Per germline, CDR1 SGHVS and CDR2 FQNEAQ. This CDR3 spans 17 amino acids. DNA of the CDR3: TGTGCCAGCAGCTTATCCCCGGGACAGGGGCCTAACTATGGCTACACCTTC. Translation gives CASSLSPGQGPNYGYTF. Full variable domain (outside the CDR3, taken from reference TRBV7-8 and TRBJ1-2): GAGVSQSPRYKVAKRGQDVALRCDPISGHVSLFWYQQALGQGPEFLTYFQNEAQLDKSGLPSDRFFAERPEGSVSTLKIQRTQQEDSAVYLCASSLSPGQGPNYGYTFGSGTRLTVV.

Comment on this clonotype: One junction end does not reproduce the germline sequence, and a read error may be involved. This chain links TRBV3-1 with TRBJ2-1; D not resolved. The CDR3 sequence is 14 residues long. CDR1 and CDR2 (germline): LGHDT, YNNKEL (reference sequence). CDR3 bases: TGTGCCAGCAGCCAGGCTGGGTCCTACAATGAGCTGTTCTTC. This encodes CASSQAGSYNELFF.

The chain joins TRBV7-2 to TRBJ1-5; D is possibly TRBD1 (5 bases). Germline values: CDR1 SGHTA, CDR2 FQGNSA. The CDR3 runs 15 residues. Trimming removed 1 base at V and 5 bases at J, with 12 bases between. The CDR3 DNA reads as TGTGCCAGCAGCTTAGATCAGGGTTCGGATCAGCCCCAGCATTTT. Translated, it gives CASSLDQGSDQPQHF.

This chain uses TRBV7-2 with TRBJ1-2; possibly TRBD1 for D (6 bases). Germline loops: CDR1 SGHTA, CDR2 FQGNSA. The CDR3 loop spans 13 amino acids. Trimming removed 5 bases at V and 5 bases at J, with 12 bases between. The CDR3 DNA sequence: TGTGCCAGCAGCGCAGACAGGAGGTATGGCTACACCTTC. Translated: CASSADRRYGYTF.

The chain has TRBV6-5 and TRBJ2-3; D possibly corresponds to TRBD2 (5 bases). Between the trimmed V and J ends, which lost 0 bases and 4 bases, there was a span of 8 bases. Looked up from germline, CDR1 is MNHEY and CDR2 is SVGAGI. The CDR3 sequence is 14 residues long. CDR3 coding DNA: TGTGCCAGCAGTTACTCGGCGGGTCCAGATACGCAGTATTTT. This gives the protein CASSYSAGPDTQYF.

The CDR3 bases are TGCGCCAGCATCCCGGGACAGGTCGCACGCTCCTACAATGAGCAGTTCTTC. Its translation is CASIPGQVARSYNEQFF. This chain uses TRBV5-1 with TRBJ2-1; 8 bases fit TRBD1. This CDR3 has 17 residues. J lost 0 bases, V lost 6 bases, and 11 bases had no gene match. Germline loops: CDR1 SGHRS, CDR2 YFSETQ.